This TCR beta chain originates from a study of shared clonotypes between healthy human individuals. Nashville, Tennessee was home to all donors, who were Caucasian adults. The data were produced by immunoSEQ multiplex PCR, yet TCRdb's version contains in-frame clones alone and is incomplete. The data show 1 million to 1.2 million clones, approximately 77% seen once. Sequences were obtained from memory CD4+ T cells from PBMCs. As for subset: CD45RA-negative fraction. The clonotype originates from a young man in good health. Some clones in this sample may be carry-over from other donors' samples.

The CDR3 DNA is TGTGCCAGCAGCCCCCGGGCGAGCAATCAGCCCCAGCATTTT. It encodes CASSPRASNQPQHF. J is TRBJ1-5 and V is TRBV11-2; D is unclear. V lost 5 bases and J lost 1, with 9 bases in between. Germline V lookup: CDR1 SGHAT, CDR2 FQNNGV. The CDR3 length is 14 residues.